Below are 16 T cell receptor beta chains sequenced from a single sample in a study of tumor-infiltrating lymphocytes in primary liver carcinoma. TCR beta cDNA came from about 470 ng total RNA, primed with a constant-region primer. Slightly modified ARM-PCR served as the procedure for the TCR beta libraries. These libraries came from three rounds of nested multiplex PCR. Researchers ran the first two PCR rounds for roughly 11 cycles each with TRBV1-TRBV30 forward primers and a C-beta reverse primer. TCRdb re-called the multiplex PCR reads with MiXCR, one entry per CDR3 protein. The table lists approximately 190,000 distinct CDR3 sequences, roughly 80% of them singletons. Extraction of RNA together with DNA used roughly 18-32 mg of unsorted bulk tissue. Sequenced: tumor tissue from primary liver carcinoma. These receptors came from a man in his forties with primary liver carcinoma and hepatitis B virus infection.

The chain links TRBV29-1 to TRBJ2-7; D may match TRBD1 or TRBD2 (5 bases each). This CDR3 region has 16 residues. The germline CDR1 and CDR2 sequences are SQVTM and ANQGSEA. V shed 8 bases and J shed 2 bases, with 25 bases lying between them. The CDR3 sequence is CSIMTSGTDTPYEQYF. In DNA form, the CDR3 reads TGCAGCATCATGACGTCTGGGACCGACACTCCCTACGAGCAGTACTTC.

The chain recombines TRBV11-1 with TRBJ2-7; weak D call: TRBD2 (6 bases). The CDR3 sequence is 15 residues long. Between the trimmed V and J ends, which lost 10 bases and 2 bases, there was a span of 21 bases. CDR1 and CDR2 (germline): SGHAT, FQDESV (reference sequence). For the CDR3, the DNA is TGTGCCACAAGCTCATCCCGGGACTCCACCTACGAGCAGTACTTC. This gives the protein CATSSSRDSTYEQYF. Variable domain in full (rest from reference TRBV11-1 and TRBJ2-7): EAEVAQSPRYKITEKSQAVAFWCDPISGHATLYWYRQILGQGPELLVQFQDESVVDDSQLPKDRFSAERLKGVDSTLKIQPAELGDSAMYLCATSSSRDSTYEQYFGPGTRLTVT.

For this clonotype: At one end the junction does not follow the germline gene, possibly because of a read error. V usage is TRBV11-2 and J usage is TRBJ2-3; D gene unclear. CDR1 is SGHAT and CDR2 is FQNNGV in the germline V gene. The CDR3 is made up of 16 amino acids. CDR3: CVSSRRSTRNTDTQCF. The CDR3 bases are TGTGTCAGCAGCAGAAGAAGTACAAGGAACACAGATACGCAGTGTTTT.

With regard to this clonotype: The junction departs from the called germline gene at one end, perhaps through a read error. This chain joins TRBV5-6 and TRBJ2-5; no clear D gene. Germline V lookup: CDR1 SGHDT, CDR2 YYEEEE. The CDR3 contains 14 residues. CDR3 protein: CTSSFSWSPSWEYF. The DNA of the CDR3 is TGTACCAGCAGCTTTTCGTGGTCTCCCTCCTGGGAGTACTTC.

The CDR3 protein is CASSLQGVSETQYF. The CDR3 bases are TGTGCCAGCAGTTTACAGGGGGTCTCAGAGACCCAGTACTTC. This sequence joins TRBV28 and TRBJ2-5; 7 bases match TRBD1. This CDR3 is built from 14 residues. The V and J ends lost 2 bases and 4 bases, in that order; junction bases with no gene match: 4. In germline, CDR1 is MDHEN, CDR2 SYDVKM.

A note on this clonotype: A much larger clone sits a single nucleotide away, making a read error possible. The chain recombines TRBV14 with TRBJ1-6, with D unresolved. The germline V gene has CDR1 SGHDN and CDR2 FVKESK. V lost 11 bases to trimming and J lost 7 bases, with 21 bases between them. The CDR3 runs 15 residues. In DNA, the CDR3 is TGTGCCGGCCGCCAAGAGTTTCTGGGGAATTCACCCCTCCACTTT. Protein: CAGRQEFLGNSPLHF.

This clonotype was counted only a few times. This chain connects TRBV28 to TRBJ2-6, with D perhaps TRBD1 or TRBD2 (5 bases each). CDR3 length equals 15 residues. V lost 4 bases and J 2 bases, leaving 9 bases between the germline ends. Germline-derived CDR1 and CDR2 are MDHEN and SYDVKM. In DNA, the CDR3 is TGTGCCAGCAGTTCCGGGGCGGCTGGGGCCAACGTCCTGACTTTC. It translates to CASSSGAAGANVLTF.

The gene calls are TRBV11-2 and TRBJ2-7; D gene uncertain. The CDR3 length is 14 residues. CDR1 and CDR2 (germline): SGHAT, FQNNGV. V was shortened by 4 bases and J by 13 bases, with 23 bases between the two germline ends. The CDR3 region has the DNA TGTGCCAGCAGCTCTAACCGGAACTCATACGGGCAATACTTC. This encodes CASSSNRNSYGQYF.

The chain's CDR3 is CSVCAGWDMNTETFF. The CDR3 DNA sequence: TGCAGCGTTTGCGCAGGGTGGGACATGAACACTGAGACTTTCTTT. The chain links TRBV29-1 to TRBJ1-1; a possible D gene is TRBD1 (6 bases). Germline V gives CDR1 SQVTM, CDR2 ANQGSEA. The length of the CDR3 is 15 residues. The V and J ends lost 5 bases and 12 bases respectively, with 28 bases between them.

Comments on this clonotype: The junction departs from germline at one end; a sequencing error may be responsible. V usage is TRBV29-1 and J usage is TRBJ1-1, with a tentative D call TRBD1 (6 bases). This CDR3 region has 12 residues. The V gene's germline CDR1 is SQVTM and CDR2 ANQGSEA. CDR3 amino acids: CSVITGDTEVFF. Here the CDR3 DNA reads TGCAGCGTGATAACGGGGGACACTGAAGTTTTCTTT.

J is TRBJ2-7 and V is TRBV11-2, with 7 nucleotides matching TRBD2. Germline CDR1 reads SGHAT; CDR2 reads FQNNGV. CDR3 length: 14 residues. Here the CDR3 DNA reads TGTGCTAGTAACTTAGCAGGCGGGAGATACGAGCAGTACTTC. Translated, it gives CASNLAGGRYEQYF. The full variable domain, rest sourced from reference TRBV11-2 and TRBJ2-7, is EAGVAQSPRYKIIEKRQSVAFWCNPISGHATLYWYQQILGQGPKLLIQFQNNGVVDDSQLPKDRFSAERLKGVDSTLKIQPAKLEDSAVYLCASNLAGGRYEQYFGPGTRLTVT.

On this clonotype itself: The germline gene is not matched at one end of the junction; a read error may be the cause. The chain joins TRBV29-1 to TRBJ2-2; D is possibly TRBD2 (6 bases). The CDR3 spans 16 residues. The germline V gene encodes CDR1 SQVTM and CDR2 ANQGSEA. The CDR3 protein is CSVENPLGTDTVELFF. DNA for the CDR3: TGCAGCGTTGAAAACCCCCTGGGGACTGACACCGTGGAGCTGTTTTTT.

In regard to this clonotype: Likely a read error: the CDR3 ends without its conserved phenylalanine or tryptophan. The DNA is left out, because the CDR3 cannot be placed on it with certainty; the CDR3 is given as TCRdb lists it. The CDR3 sequence is CASSELGNSPLLI. This rearrangement joins TRBV6-1 to TRBJ1-6. A total of 13 residues make up the CDR3, ends included. Per germline, CDR1 MNHNS and CDR2 SASEGT.

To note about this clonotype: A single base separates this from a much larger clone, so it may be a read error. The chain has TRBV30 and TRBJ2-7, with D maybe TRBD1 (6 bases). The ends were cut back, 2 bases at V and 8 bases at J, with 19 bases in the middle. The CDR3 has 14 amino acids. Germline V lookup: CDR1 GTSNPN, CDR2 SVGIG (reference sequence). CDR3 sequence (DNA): TGTGCCTGGAGTCTGGATCCGAGGGGGTACAAGCAGTACTTC. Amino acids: CAWSLDPRGYKQYF.

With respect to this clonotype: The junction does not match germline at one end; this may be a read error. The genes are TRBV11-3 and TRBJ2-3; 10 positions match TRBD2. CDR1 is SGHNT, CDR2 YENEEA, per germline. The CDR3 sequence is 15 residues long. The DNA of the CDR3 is TGTGCCAGCAGCTTTAGCGGGAGGCGGACAAATAAGCAGTATTTC. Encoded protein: CASSFSGRRTNKQYF. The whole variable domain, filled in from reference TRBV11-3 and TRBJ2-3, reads EAGVVQSPRYKIIEKKQPVAFWCNPISGHNTLYWYLQNLGQGPELLIRYENEEAVDDSQLPKDRFSAERLKGVDSTLKIQPAELGDSAVYLCASSFSGRRTNKQYFGPGTRLTVL.

The CDR3 region is CSDSSRERETQYF. CDR3 DNA sequence: TGCAGCGATTCATCCAGGGAGAGGGAGACCCAGTACTTC. The chain links TRBV29-1 to TRBJ2-5; D could derive from TRBD1 or TRBD2 (5 bases each). The length of the CDR3 is 13 residues. Germline CDR1 reads SQVTM; CDR2 reads ANQGSEA. The ends were cut back, 7 bases at V and 5 bases at J, with 17 bases in the middle.